The 27 T cell receptor beta chains presented below share a single source sample, sequenced in a study of sequential checkpoint blockade in melanoma. Treatment given: randomized to nivolumab then ipilimumab (arm A) or the reverse (arm B). This table comes from immunoSEQ multiplex PCR, and its TCRdb copy is limited to in-frame clones, with some not included. The table lists fewer than 15,000 clones, approximately 82% of them singletons. The input for sequencing was CD8+ T cells sorted from blood (inferred from file names), taken from a patient given nivolumab and ipilimumab in sequence. The receptors come from a human donor with melanoma.

The chain joins TRBV7-3 to TRBJ2-3; 13 bases agree with TRBD2. The CDR3 consists of 16 residues. V gave up 3 bases and J gave up 6 bases; unmatched junction bases: 6. CDR1 and CDR2 from the germline V gene are SGHTA and FQGTGA. The CDR3, as DNA: TGTGCCAGCAGCTTTGGACTAGCGGGGGAGGGTGATACGCAGTATTTT. Translating gives CASSFGLAGEGDTQYF. The full variable domain, completed using reference TRBV7-3 and TRBJ2-3, is GAGVSQTPSNKVTEKGKYVELRCDPISGHTALYWYRQSLGQGPEFLIYFQGTGAADDSGLPNDRFFAVRPEGSVSTLKIQRTERGDSAVYLCASSFGLAGEGDTQYFGPGTRLTVL.

The table lists this clone with a few counts. V and J are TRBV4-3 and TRBJ1-3; the D gene is possibly TRBD1 (5 bases). Trimming removed 4 bases at V and 7 bases at J, with 11 bases between. The germline V gene encodes CDR1 LGHNA and CDR2 YSLEER. CDR3 length equals 13 residues. CDR3 protein: CASSPGPDNTIYF. In nucleotides, the CDR3 is TGCGCCAGCAGCCCAGGGCCCGACAACACCATATATTTT.

V and J are TRBV9 and TRBJ2-5, with TRBD1 matching over 7 bases. V shed 3 bases, J shed 2 bases, and the junction held 4 bases outside the gene matches. Germline CDR1 SGDLS, CDR2 YYNGEE. The CDR3 extends over 14 amino acids. In nucleotides, the CDR3 is TGTGCCAGCAGCGAGGGACAGACACAAGAGACCCAGTACTTC. It encodes CASSEGQTQETQYF.

The CDR3 DNA sequence: TGTGCCAGCAGCCCAGACAGGAAGGGTTATACGCAGTATTTT. Translated: CASSPDRKGYTQYF. The rearrangement links TRBV13 to TRBJ2-3, with D possibly being TRBD1 (6 bases). The CDR3 extends over 14 amino acids. Germline CDR1 and CDR2: PRHDT and FYEKMQ (reference sequence). V was cut by 5 bases and J by 7 bases, with 16 bases left in between.

This clone occurred once. The chain has TRBV7-9 and TRBJ2-1; D is perhaps TRBD1 (5 bases). Germline values: CDR1 SEHNR, CDR2 FQNEAQ (reference sequence). The CDR3 length is 14 residues. V gave up 3 bases and J gave up 7 bases, with 13 bases separating them. The CDR3 DNA sequence: TGTGCCAGCAGCTTGGGGCCTTATTCAAATGAGCAGTTCTTC. This codes for CASSLGPYSNEQFF.

This clone was counted only a few times. CDR3 protein: CASSRTAGTSDADTQYF. The DNA of the CDR3 is TGTGCCAGCAGCAGAACGGCCGGGACTAGTGACGCAGATACGCAGTATTTT. V and J are TRBV21-1 and TRBJ2-3; the DNA was not used to check the table's D call, TRBD2. TRBV21-1 is flagged as a pseudogene. The CDR3 extends over 17 amino acids.

The chain has TRBV9 and TRBJ2-3, with D tentatively TRBD2 (5 bases). The CDR3 covers 12 residues. Germline-derived CDR1 and CDR2 are SGDLS and YYNGEE. Trimming pared 3 bases from V and 6 bases from J, leaving 8 bases between. As DNA, the CDR3 is TGTGCCAGCAGCGAACCGGGGGATACGCAGTATTTT. This translates into CASSEPGDTQYF.

The rearrangement uses TRBV7-9 and TRBJ2-7; 12 bases map to TRBD1. The CDR3 length is 15 residues. Germline CDR1 and CDR2: SEHNR and FQNEAQ (reference sequence). J lost 0 bases, V lost 5 bases, and 2 bases had no gene match. The chain's CDR3 is CASSRDRGRSYEQYF. The CDR3 region has the DNA TGTGCCAGCAGCCGGGACAGGGGGCGCTCCTACGAGCAGTACTTC.

This chain joins TRBV27 and TRBJ1-5; tentative D call: TRBD1 (6 bases). Germline lookup yields CDR1 MNHEY and CDR2 SMNVEV (reference sequence). The V gene lost 6 bases and the J gene lost 5 bases, with 8 bases spanning the gap. This CDR3 is built from 12 residues. The CDR3: CASRTGYQPQHF. DNA for the CDR3: TGTGCCAGCAGAACAGGGTATCAGCCCCAGCATTTT.

The rearrangement links TRBV6-5 to TRBJ2-3, with TRBD2 matching 7 bases. Germline V gives CDR1 MNHEY, CDR2 SVGAGI. Losses at the gene ends were 0 bases for V and 0 bases for J; bases not matched to a gene: 0. The CDR3 is 15 amino acids. The DNA for the CDR3 is TGTGCCAGCAGTTACTCTAGCGGGAGCACAGATACGCAGTATTTT. Its translation is CASSYSSGSTDTQYF.

This clone occurred a few times. This chain links TRBV5-1 with TRBJ2-5; 13 nucleotides line up with TRBD2. The V gene end was trimmed by 4 bases and the J gene end by 2 bases; junction bases not matched to a gene: 5. Germline V CDR1 and CDR2: SGHRS, YFSETQ. The CDR3 consists of 16 residues. DNA of the CDR3: TGCGCCAGCAGCACCGGACTAGCGGGGGTACAAGAGACCCAGTACTTC. Amino acid sequence: CASSTGLAGVQETQYF.

This clone was seen just once. V is TRBV6-6 and J is TRBJ1-5, with a tentative D call TRBD1 (6 bases). Per the germline V gene, CDR1 is MNHNY and CDR2 is SVGAGI (reference sequence). Trimming took 0 bases from V and 0 from J, leaving 9 bases between them. The length of the CDR3 is 16 residues. CDR3 amino acids: CASSYSPGDSNQPQHF. The CDR3 region has the DNA TGTGCCAGCAGTTACTCGCCAGGGGATAGCAATCAGCCCCAGCATTTT.

The chain couples TRBV4-1 to TRBJ2-7; perhaps TRBD1 as D (5 bases). Germline V gene lookup returns CDR1 MGHRA and CDR2 YSYEKL. The CDR3 extends over 15 amino acids. V lost 0 bases, J lost 0 bases, and 9 bases lay in between. CDR3: CASSQEWQGSYEQYF. The CDR3 DNA follows: TGCGCCAGCAGCCAAGAATGGCAGGGCTCCTACGAGCAGTACTTC.

This chain connects TRBV10-1 to TRBJ1-1; no definite D call. CDR1 and CDR2 (germline): WNHNN, SYGVQD (reference sequence). This CDR3 region has 15 residues. V shed 6 bases and J shed 3 bases, with 17 bases lying between them. CDR3 amino acids: CASRDSDSVDTEAFF. The CDR3 DNA is TGCGCCAGCAGAGATTCTGATAGCGTGGACACTGAAGCTTTCTTT.

The V gene is TRBV9, the J gene TRBJ1-2, with 7 bases fitting TRBD1. Trimming took 0 bases from V and 5 from J; bases not matched to a gene: 10. The CDR3 covers 16 residues. CDR1 is SGDLS and CDR2 is YYNGEE in the germline V gene. The CDR3, as DNA: TGTGCCAGCAGCGTAGACATTGAGGGACAGCAATATGGCTACACCTTC. It yields the protein CASSVDIEGQQYGYTF.

The chain uses TRBV9 and TRBJ2-5; maybe TRBD1 (6 bases). The J call may be faulty, since TRBJ2-7 better matches the DNA end. Germline loops: CDR1 SGDLS, CDR2 YYNGEE. The CDR3 sequence is 14 residues long. CDR3 protein: CASSRSGVGDEQYF. The CDR3 DNA sequence: TGTGCCAGCAGCAGATCAGGGGTAGGAGACGAGCAGTACTTC.

The J gene is TRBJ2-2, the V gene TRBV9, with 9 bases matching TRBD2. Germline-derived CDR1 and CDR2 are SGDLS and YYNGEE. V dropped 3 bases and J dropped 6; count of bases not matched to a gene: 9. CDR3 size: 16 residues. CDR3 loop: CASSEPGRGGAGELFF. The CDR3, as DNA: TGTGCCAGCAGCGAACCCGGGCGGGGGGGGGCCGGGGAGCTGTTTTTT.

The rearrangement uses TRBV7-2 and TRBJ2-4; 7 nucleotides match TRBD2. Germline CDR1 reads SGHTA; CDR2 reads FQGNSA. The V gene end was trimmed by 2 bases and the J gene end by 6 bases; junction bases not matched to a gene: 1. CDR3 size: 13 residues. The CDR3 sequence: CASSLSSGNIQYF. For the CDR3, the DNA is TGTGCCAGCAGCTTATCTAGCGGAAACATTCAGTACTTC.

This chain connects TRBV6-5 to TRBJ2-7; 7 positions agree with TRBD2. The trim removed 6 bases at V and 3 bases at J, leaving 5 bases unmatched. Germline CDR1 reads MNHEY; CDR2 reads SVGAGI. This CDR3 is 13 amino acids long. CDR3 DNA: TGTGCCAGCAGAGACCGGGGGGACTACGAGCAGTACTTC. This sequence encodes CASRDRGDYEQYF.

This clone has only a few counts. The J gene is TRBJ1-1, the V gene TRBV30, with TRBD1 identical over 9 bases. Germline loops: CDR1 GTSNPN, CDR2 SVGIG (reference sequence). The CDR3 contains 12 residues. Trimming removed 2 bases from V and 7 bases from J; junction bases left unmatched: 2. This CDR3 is CAWSSDRGEAFF. The CDR3 region has the DNA TGTGCCTGGAGTTCGGACAGGGGTGAAGCTTTCTTT.

The rearrangement links TRBV7-9 to TRBJ1-5, with 7 bases lining up with TRBD1. Germline values: CDR1 SEHNR, CDR2 FQNEAQ (reference sequence). This CDR3 region has 14 residues. V shed 2 bases and J 7 bases; nucleotides not matched to a gene: 5. CDR3 residues: CASSLFEGGQPQHF. DNA of the CDR3: TGTGCCAGCAGCTTATTTGAAGGGGGCCAGCCCCAGCATTTT. Full variable domain (rest looked up from reference TRBV7-9 and TRBJ1-5): DTGVSQNPRHKITKRGQNVTFRCDPISEHNRLYWYRQTLGQGPEFLTYFQNEAQLEKSRLLSDRFSAERPKGSFSTLEIQRTEQGDSAMYLCASSLFEGGQPQHFGDGTRLSIL.

V and J are TRBV2 and TRBJ2-1; 8 bases align to TRBD1. The CDR3 runs to 16 residues. The germline gives CDR1 SNHLY, CDR2 FYNNEI. Trimming took 4 bases from V and 10 from J; bases not matched to a gene: 15. The CDR3 here is CASSAGARGQGREQFF. Here the CDR3 DNA reads TGTGCCAGCAGTGCCGGCGCCCGCGGACAGGGCAGGGAGCAGTTCTTC.

V is TRBV14 and J is TRBJ2-3; TRBD2 agrees at 10 bases. J was trimmed by 7 bases and V by 2 bases; bases with no gene match: 6. The CDR3 extends over 15 amino acids. CDR1 is SGHDN, CDR2 FVKESK, per germline. CDR3 region: CASSQPEAGGNTQYF. The CDR3 DNA reads TGTGCCAGCAGCCAACCTGAAGCGGGGGGGAATACGCAGTATTTT. Based on the CDR3 plus reference TRBV14 and TRBJ2-3, the full variable domain is EAGVTQFPSHSVIEKGQTVTLRCDPISGHDNLYWYRRVMGKEIKFLLHFVKESKQDESGMPNNRFLAERTGGTYSTLKVQPAELEDSGVYFCASSQPEAGGNTQYFGPGTRLTVL.

The chain has TRBV9 and TRBJ2-1; D unresolved. The CDR3 sequence is 14 residues long. Germline lookup yields CDR1 SGDLS and CDR2 YYNGEE. V was cut by 4 bases and J by 2 bases, with 10 bases left in between. DNA for the CDR3: TGTGCCAGCAGCTACCAGAGCGCCTACAATGAGCAGTTCTTC. It specifies CASSYQSAYNEQFF.

The gene calls are TRBV29-1 and TRBJ2-1; 14 bases are shared with TRBD2. CDR3 size: 13 residues. V shed 4 bases, J shed 8 bases, and the junction held 1 base outside the gene matches. Germline assignment: CDR1 SQVTM and CDR2 ANQGSEA. Here the CDR3 DNA reads TGCAGCGTTGGACTAGCGGGAGGGTATGAGCAGTTCTTC. Translated: CSVGLAGGYEQFF.

This sequence joins TRBV7-9 and TRBJ2-7, with D possibly matching TRBD2 (5 bases). Germline CDR1 reads SEHNR; CDR2 reads FQNEAQ (reference sequence). The CDR3 is 11 amino acids. V lost 2 bases and J 6 bases, leaving 5 bases between the germline ends. The CDR3 sequence is CASSLRGEQYF. The CDR3 nucleotides are TGTGCCAGCAGCTTACGGGGCGAGCAGTACTTC. Full variable domain (missing parts from reference TRBV7-9 and TRBJ2-7): DTGVSQNPRHKITKRGQNVTFRCDPISEHNRLYWYRQTLGQGPEFLTYFQNEAQLEKSRLLSDRFSAERPKGSFSTLEIQRTEQGDSAMYLCASSLRGEQYFGPGTRLTVT.

This clone is classed as medium-sized. The J gene is TRBJ1-6, the V gene TRBV25-1; 7 bases line up with TRBD1. The germline gives CDR1 MGHDK, CDR2 SYGVNS. The junction had 4 bases not matched to a gene; V was cut back by 5 bases and J by 6 bases. This CDR3 has 14 amino acids. The CDR3 loop reads CASSWDRSNSPLHF. The CDR3 nucleotides are TGTGCCAGCAGTTGGGACAGATCTAATTCACCCCTCCACTTT.